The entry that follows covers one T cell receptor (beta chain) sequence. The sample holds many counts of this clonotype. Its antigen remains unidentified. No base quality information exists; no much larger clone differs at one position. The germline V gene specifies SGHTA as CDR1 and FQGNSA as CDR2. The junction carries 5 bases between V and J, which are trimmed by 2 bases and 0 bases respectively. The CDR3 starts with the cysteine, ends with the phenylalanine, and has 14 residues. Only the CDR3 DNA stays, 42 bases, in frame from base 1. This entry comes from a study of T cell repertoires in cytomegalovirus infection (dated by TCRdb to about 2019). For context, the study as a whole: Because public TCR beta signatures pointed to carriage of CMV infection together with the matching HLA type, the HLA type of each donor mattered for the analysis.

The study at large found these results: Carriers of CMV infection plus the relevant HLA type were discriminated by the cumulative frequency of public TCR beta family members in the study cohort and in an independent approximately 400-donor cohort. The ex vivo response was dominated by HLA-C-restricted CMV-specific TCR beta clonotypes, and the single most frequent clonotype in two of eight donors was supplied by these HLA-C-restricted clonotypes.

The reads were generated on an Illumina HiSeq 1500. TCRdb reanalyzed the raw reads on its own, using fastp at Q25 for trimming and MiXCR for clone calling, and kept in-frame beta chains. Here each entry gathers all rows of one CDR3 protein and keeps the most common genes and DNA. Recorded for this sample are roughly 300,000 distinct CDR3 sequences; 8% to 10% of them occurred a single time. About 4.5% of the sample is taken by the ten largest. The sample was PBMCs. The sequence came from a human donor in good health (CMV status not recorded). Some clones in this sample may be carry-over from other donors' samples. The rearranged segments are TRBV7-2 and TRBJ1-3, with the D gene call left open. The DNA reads TGTGCCAGCAGCTTATACCGCTCTGGAAACACCATATATTTT. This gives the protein CASSLYRSGNTIYF.